This TCR beta chain derives from a study of T cell responses to AZD1222 COVID-19 vaccine. This table comes from immunoSEQ multiplex PCR, and its TCRdb copy is limited to in-frame clones, with some not included. The sample carries approximately 150,000 clones, 70% to 90% recorded once. Overall study results and limits: Repertoires were obtained only post-peak T cell response. Within unmutated variant regions lay the reported targets of nearly half of spike-specific TCRs.

Comments on this clone: Antigen unknown.

Trimming removed 4 bases from V and 11 bases from J; junction bases left unmatched: 7. The CDR3 extends over 13 amino acids. Germline loops: CDR1 SGHKS, CDR2 YYEKEE (reference sequence). The input for sequencing was peripheral blood, taken 28 days after the second dose of the MenACWY control vaccine. The chain employs TRBV5-5 and TRBJ1-1, with 11 bases that match TRBD1. The receptor's source is an adult who received the MenACWY meningococcal vaccine as a control. CDR3: CASSHGQGADAFF. Written as DNA, the CDR3 is TGTGCCAGCAGCCACGGACAGGGGGCGGATGCTTTCTTT. The full variable domain, in which reference TRBV5-5 and TRBJ1-1 provide the parts outside the CDR3, is DAGVTQSPTHLIKTRGQQVTLRCSPISGHKSVSWYQQVLGQGPQFIFQYYEKEERGRGNFPDRFSARQFPNYSSELNVNALLLGDSALYLCASSHGQGADAFFGQGTRLTVV.